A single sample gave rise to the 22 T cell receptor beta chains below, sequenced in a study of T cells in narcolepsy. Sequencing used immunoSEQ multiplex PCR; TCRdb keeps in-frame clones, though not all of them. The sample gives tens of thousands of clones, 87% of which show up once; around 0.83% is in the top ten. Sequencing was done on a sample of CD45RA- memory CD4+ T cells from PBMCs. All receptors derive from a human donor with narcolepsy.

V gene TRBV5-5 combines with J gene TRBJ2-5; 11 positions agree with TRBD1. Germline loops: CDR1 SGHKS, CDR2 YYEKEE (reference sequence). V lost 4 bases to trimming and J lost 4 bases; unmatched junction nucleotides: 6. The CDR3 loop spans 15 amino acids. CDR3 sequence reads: CASSPGTGGIETQYF. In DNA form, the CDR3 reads TGTGCCAGCAGCCCCGGGACAGGGGGAATAGAGACCCAGTACTTC.

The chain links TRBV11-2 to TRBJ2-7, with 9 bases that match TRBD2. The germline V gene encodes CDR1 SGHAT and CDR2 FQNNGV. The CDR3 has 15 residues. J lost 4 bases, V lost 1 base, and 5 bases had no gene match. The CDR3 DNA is TGTGCCAGCAGCTTAGCCCCGGGACTAGCTTACGAGCAGTACTTC. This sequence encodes CASSLAPGLAYEQYF.

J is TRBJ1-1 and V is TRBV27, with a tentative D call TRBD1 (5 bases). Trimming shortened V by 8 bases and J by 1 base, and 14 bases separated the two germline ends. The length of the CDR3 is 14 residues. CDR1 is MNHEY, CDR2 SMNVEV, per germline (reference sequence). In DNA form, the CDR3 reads TGTGCCAGCCGTATCTTAAGGGGGAACACTGAAGCTTTCTTT. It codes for CASRILRGNTEAFF.

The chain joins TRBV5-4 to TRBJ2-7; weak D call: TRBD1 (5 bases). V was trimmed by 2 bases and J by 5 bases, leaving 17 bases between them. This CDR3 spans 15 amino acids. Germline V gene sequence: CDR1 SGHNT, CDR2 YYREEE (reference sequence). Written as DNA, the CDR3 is TGTGCCAGCAGCTTCCCACGACAGCCTCTCGACGAGCAGTACTTC. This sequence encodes CASSFPRQPLDEQYF.

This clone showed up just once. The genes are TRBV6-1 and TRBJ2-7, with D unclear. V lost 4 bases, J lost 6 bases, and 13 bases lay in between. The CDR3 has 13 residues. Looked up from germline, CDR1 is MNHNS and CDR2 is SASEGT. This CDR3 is CASSVGKVGEQYF. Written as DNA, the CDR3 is TGTGCCAGCAGTGTTGGAAAGGTCGGCGAGCAGTACTTC.

The CDR3, as DNA: TGTGCCAGCAGCGGGGGATTACAAGAGACCCAGTACTTC. Its protein product is CASSGGLQETQYF. The genes are TRBV5-4 and TRBJ2-5; D might be TRBD1 or TRBD2, each matching 5 bases. The V end was cut by 4 bases, the J end by 2 bases, with 9 bases between. The CDR3 contains 13 residues. CDR1 and CDR2 (germline): SGHNT, YYREEE (reference sequence).

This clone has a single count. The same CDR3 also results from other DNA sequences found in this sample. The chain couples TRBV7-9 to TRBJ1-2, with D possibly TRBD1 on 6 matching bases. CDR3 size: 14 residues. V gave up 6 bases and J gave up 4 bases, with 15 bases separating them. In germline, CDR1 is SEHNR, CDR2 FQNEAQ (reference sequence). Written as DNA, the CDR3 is TGTGCCAGCAGTTCGGGGCAGGGGAGCTATGGCTACACCTTC. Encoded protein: CASSSGQGSYGYTF. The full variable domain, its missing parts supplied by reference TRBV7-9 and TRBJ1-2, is DTGVSQNPRHKITKRGQNVTFRCDPISEHNRLYWYRQTLGQGPEFLTYFQNEAQLEKSRLLSDRFSAERPKGSFSTLEIQRTEQGDSAMYLCASSSGQGSYGYTFGSGTRLTVV.

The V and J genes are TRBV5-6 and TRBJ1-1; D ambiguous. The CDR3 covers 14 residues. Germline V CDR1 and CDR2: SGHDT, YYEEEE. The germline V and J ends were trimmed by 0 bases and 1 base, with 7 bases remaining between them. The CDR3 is CASSLAGRNTEAFF. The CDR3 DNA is TGTGCCAGCAGCTTGGCCGGAAGGAACACTGAAGCTTTCTTT.

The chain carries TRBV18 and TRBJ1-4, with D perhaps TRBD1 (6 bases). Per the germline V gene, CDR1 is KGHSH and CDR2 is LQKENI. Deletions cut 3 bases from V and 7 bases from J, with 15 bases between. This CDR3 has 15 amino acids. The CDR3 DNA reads TGTGCCAGCTCACCTCCGGACGTAGGGGGTGAAAAACTGTTTTTT. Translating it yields CASSPPDVGGEKLFF.

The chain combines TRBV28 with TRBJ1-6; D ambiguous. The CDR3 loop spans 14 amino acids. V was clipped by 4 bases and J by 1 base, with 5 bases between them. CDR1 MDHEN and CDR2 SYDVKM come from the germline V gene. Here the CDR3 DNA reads TGTGCCAGCAGTTCCGGGTCCTATAATTCACCCCTCCACTTT. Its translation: CASSSGSYNSPLHF.

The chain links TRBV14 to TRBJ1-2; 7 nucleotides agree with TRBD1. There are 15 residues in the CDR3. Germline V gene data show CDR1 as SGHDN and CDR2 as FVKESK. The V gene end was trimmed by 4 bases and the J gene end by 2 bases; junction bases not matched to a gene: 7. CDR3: CASSPQGLRNYGYTF. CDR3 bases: TGTGCCAGCAGCCCACAGGGGTTAAGGAACTATGGCTACACCTTC. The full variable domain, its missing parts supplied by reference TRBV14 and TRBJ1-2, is EAGVTQFPSHSVIEKGQTVTLRCDPISGHDNLYWYRRVMGKEIKFLLHFVKESKQDESGMPNNRFLAERTGGTYSTLKVQPAELEDSGVYFCASSPQGLRNYGYTFGSGTRLTVV.

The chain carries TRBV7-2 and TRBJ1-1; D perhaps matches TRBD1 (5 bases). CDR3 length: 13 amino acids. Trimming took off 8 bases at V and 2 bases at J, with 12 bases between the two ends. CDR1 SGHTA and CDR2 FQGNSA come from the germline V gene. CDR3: CASGRVLNTEAFF. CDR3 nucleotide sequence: TGTGCCAGCGGCAGGGTCTTAAACACTGAAGCTTTCTTT.

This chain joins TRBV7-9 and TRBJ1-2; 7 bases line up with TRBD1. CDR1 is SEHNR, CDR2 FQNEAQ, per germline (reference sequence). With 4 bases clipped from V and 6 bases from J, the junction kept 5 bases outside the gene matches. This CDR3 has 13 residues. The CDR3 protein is CASSSGQDNGYTF. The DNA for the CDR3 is TGTGCCAGCAGCTCTGGACAGGATAATGGCTACACCTTC.

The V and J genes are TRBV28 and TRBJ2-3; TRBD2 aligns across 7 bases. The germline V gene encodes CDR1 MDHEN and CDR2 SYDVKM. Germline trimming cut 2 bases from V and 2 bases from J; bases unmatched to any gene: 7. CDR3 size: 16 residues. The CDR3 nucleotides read TGTGCCAGCAGTTTAGCGGGGGTTATCTCCACAGATACGCAGTATTTT. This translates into CASSLAGVISTDTQYF.

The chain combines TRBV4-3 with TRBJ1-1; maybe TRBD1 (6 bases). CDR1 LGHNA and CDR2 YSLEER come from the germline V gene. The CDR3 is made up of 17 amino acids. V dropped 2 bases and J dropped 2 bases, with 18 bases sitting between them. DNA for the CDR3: TGCGCCAGCAGCCAAAAAAGTCACCCAGGGGCCAACACTGAAGCTTTCTTT. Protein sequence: CASSQKSHPGANTEAFF.

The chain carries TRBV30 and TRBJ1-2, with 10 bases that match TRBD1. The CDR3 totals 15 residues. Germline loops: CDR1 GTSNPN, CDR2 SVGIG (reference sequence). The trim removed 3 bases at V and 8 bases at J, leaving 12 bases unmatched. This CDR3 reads CAWSPPTGGAGGYTF. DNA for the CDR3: TGTGCCTGGAGCCCTCCGACAGGGGGCGCGGGGGGCTACACCTTC.

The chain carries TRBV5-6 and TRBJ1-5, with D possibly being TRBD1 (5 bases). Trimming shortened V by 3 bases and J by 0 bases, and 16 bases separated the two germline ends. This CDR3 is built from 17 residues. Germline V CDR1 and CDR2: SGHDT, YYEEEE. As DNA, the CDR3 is TGTGCCAGCAGCTCCTGGGGCCGCCCCTATAGCAATCAGCCCCAGCATTTT. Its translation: CASSSWGRPYSNQPQHF.

The CDR3 sequence: CASSDRGSNQPQHF. CDR3 DNA sequence: TGTGCCAGCAGTGATCGGGGTAGCAATCAGCCCCAGCATTTT. This rearrangement joins TRBV2 to TRBJ1-5; no clear D gene. Germline CDR1 is SNHLY and CDR2 is FYNNEI. CDR3 length equals 14 residues. The ends were cut back, 3 bases at V and 0 bases at J, with 6 bases in the middle.

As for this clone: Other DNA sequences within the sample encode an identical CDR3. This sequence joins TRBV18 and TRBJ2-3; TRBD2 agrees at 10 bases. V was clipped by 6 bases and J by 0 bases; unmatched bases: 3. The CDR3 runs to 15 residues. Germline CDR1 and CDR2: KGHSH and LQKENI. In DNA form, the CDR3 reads TGTGCCAGCTCCCGGACTAGCGGAAGCACAGATACGCAGTATTTT. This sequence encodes CASSRTSGSTDTQYF.

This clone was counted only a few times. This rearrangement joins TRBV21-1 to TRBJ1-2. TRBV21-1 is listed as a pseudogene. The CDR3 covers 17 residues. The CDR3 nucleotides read TGTGCCAGCGCCAAACGTAGGGGAGTGCTCTATTGTGATGGCTACACCTTC. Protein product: CASAKRRGVLYCDGYTF.

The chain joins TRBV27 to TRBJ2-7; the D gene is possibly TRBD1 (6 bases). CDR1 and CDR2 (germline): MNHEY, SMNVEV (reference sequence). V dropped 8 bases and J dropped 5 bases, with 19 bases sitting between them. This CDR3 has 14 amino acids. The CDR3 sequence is CASANLFGTNEQYF. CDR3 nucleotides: TGTGCCAGCGCCAATTTATTCGGGACAAACGAGCAGTACTTC.

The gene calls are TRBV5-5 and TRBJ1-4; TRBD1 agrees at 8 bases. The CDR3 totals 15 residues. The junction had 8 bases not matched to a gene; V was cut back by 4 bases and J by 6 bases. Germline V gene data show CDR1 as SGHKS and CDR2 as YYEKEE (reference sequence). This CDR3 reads CASSRQGNYDEKLFF. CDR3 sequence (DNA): TGTGCCAGCAGCCGACAGGGGAACTATGATGAAAAACTGTTTTTT.